This record looks at one T cell receptor beta chain sequence and its context. The antigen is not known. When the RNA was reverse transcribed, random hexamers were used with an input of roughly 0.5 to 1 ug. Amplification of TCR beta CDR3 used immunoSEQ multiplex PCR across 54 Vbeta and 13 Jbeta. Via MiXCR, TCRdb re-called the immunoSEQ multiplex PCR reads, giving one row per CDR3 protein. The profile shows 160,000 or so distinct CDR3 sequences, 94% of them singletons. These data originate in a study of CD8 T cells in Susac syndrome. Overall study results and limits: The CD4+ T cell repertoires in Susac syndrome were not clonally expanded.

Germline-derived CDR1 and CDR2 are SQVTM and ANQGSEA. Trimming shortened V by 5 bases and J by 0 bases, and 12 bases separated the two germline ends. This CDR3 has 14 amino acids. The receptor was isolated from a human donor with Susac syndrome. The rearrangement links TRBV29-1 to TRBJ2-3, with D maybe TRBD2 (6 bases). The sequencing sample was made of CD4+ T cells from PBMCs. The CDR3 protein is CSVPGRQSTDTQYF. DNA of the CDR3: TGCAGCGTTCCCGGGAGACAAAGCACAGATACGCAGTATTTT.